This T cell receptor (beta chain) was documented in a study of cytomegalovirus exposure and HLA in healthy donors. The CDR3 runs to 18 residues. V lost 3 bases to trimming and J lost 7 bases, with 22 bases between them. From germline, CDR1 is MNHNS and CDR2 SASEGT. The PCR employed 60 Vbeta primers together with 13 Jbeta primers. Assay used: immunoSEQ multiplex PCR; TCRdb lists only in-frame clones, some missing. The sample records about 160,000 clones, 80% to 85% being singletons. Sequencing input: PBMCs. The V gene is TRBV6-1, the J gene TRBJ1-6, with a possible D match to TRBD1 (6 bases). The sequence was collected from a man aged 45 to 65 in good health and CMV-seropositive. CDR3 coding DNA: TGTGCCAGCAGTGACCCCGACAGGATCCAGGGCCGGAATTCACCCCTCCACTTT. This sequence encodes CASSDPDRIQGRNSPLHF.